What follows describes a single T cell receptor (beta chain). The antigen is not known. The sample is drawn from a study of shared clonotypes between healthy human individuals. At the level of the study: Per-donor plates numbered three CD4 naive, three CD4 memory, two CD8 naive and one CD8 memory.

CD45RO-negative, CCR7-positively selected cells formed the naive CD8 fraction, excluding terminally differentiated effector memory CD45RA+ cells. Several immunoSEQ plates held equal portions of the genomic DNA taken from each subset. Measured with immunoSEQ multiplex PCR; TCRdb has only the in-frame clones, and not every one. Of nearly 600,000 clones in the sample, around 95% were seen once. Study-level points and caveats: The naive CD4 repertoires of several donors were compared, and approximately 5% of clonotypes were shared.

Germline assignment: CDR1 LNHDA and CDR2 SQIVND (reference sequence). With 4 bases clipped from V and 6 bases from J, the junction kept 9 bases outside the gene matches. The CDR3 has 14 residues. The clonotype comes from a woman in her 30s in good health. This chain uses TRBV19 with TRBJ2-7, with 7 bases that match TRBD2. The sample comprised naive CD8+ T cells sorted from blood. DNA of the CDR3: TGTGCCAGTAGTACCCCGGGACTACCGGGCGAGCAGTACTTC. It yields the protein CASSTPGLPGEQYF.